This TCR delta chain emerged from a study of Vδ1+ human thymocytes. Study-wide findings and caveats: Many TRG clonotypes were shared between donors; TRD repertoires were essentially private. About 20% of thymic delta-chain sequences were Vdelta2, with few Vdelta3, unlike blood Vdelta1+ controls. Highly polyclonal TRG and TRD repertoires with Gaussian CDR3 length distributions appeared in thymus.

After alphabeta T cell depletion, CD3+ Vdelta1+ Vdelta2- thymocytes were sorted. Sequences come from RNA converted to cDNA by reverse transcription. CDR3 amplicons came from multiplex PCR with pooled V-gene forward and constant-region reverse primers. TCRdb re-processed the multiplex PCR reads via CATT. Of about 75,000 delta-chain clones listed, roughly a third are singletons. Germline CDR1 reads GEAIGNYY; CDR2 reads EKD. The CDR3 extends over 16 amino acids. Trimming stripped 3 bases from V and 0 bases from J, with 16 bases between. A few counts support this clone. Antigen unknown. Sequencing input: Vdelta1+ gamma-delta thymocytes from the thymus. Subset specified: FACS-sorted CD3+ TCRalphabeta- TCRVdelta1+ TCRVdelta2- thymocytes. V gene TRDV2 combines with J gene TRDJ1; possibly TRDD3 for D (6 bases). This TCR derives from a boy under two years old who had congenital heart surgery. The CDR3 loop reads CACDVDGGQHTDKLIF. The CDR3 DNA reads as TGTGCCTGTGACGTCGATGGGGGCCAACACACCGATAAACTCATCTTT.